This T cell receptor (beta chain) was recovered during a study of blood T cell repertoires in COVID-19. Study-wide background: From the United States, Italy and Spain came samples of acute and convalescent COVID-19.

Per the original data handling: The authors estimated nucleated cell counts from reference gene primer amplification. Clones were sequenced by immunoSEQ multiplex PCR, and TCRdb holds only the in-frame ones, with some missing. V and J calls and clone size are as listed in that table; D and trimming were resolved from the DNA. The table includes over 350,000 clones, 80% to 90% detected once. Trimming stripped 7 bases from V and 0 bases from J, with 12 bases between. CDR1 and CDR2 from the germline V gene are MNHEY and SVGAGI. The CDR3 contains 15 residues. The rearrangement links TRBV6-5 to TRBJ2-2, with D perhaps matching TRBD1 (6 bases). The TCR originated in a young woman with active or convalescent COVID-19. Sequenced material: peripheral blood. CDR3 bases: TGTGCCAGCAAATTCGGGACACCGAACACCGGGGAGCTGTTTTTT. This translates into CASKFGTPNTGELFF.